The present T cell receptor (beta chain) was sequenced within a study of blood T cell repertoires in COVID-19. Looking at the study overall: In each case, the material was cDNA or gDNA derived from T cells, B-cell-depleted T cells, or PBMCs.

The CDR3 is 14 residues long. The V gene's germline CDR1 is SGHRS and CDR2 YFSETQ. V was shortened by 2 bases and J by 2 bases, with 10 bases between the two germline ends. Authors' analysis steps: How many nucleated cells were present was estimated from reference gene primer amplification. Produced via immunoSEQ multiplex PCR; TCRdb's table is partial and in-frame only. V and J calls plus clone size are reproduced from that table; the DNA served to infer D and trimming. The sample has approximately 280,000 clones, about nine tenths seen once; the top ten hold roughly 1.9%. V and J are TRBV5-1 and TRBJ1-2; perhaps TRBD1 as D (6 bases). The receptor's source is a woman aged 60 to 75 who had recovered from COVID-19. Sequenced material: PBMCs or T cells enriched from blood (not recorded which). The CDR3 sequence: CASSLNRENYGYTF. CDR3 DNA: TGCGCCAGCAGCTTAAACAGGGAAAACTATGGCTACACCTTC.